A selection of T cell receptor beta chains follows, all from one sample in a study of OX40 agonist ivuxolimab in advanced cancers. Assay: immunoSEQ multiplex PCR; the TCRdb copy retains only in-frame clones and omits some. The sample records some 50,000 clones, 86% being singletons. The source was CD4+ or CD8+ T cells sorted from blood, collected in a trial of the OX40 agonist ivuxolimab. The origin of the receptors is an adult with an advanced solid tumor such as melanoma, head and neck, liver or kidney cancer. The CDR3 runs from the conserved cysteine through the conserved F or W. D genes are given only for firm matches. Clone size appears in some rows only: once, few, many, or a class for an expanded clone.

D gene: NA
clone size: NA
V gene: TRBV18
J gene: TRBJ2-5
CDR3 protein: CASSPLGRETQYF
CDR3 DNA: TGTGCCAGCTCACCGTTGGGTCGGGAGACCCAGTACTTC

D gene: NA
clone size: NA
V gene: TRBV9
J gene: TRBJ2-5
CDR3 protein: CASSATVKETQYF
CDR3 DNA: TGTGCCAGCAGCGCAACAGTAAAAGAGACCCAGTACTTC

D gene: NA
clone size: NA
V gene: TRBV7-9
J gene: TRBJ1-3
CDR3 protein: CASTPDGPSGNTIYF
CDR3 DNA: TGTGCCAGCACCCCAGACGGACCCTCTGGAAACACCATATATTTT

D gene: NA
clone size: NA
V gene: TRBV28
J gene: TRBJ1-2
CDR3 protein: CASSLMVGGYGYTF
CDR3 DNA: TGTGCCAGCAGTTTAATGGTGGGGGGTTATGGCTACACCTTC

D gene: TRBD1
clone size: NA
V gene: TRBV27
J gene: TRBJ2-3
CDR3 protein: CASRPVDRDSDTQYF
CDR3 DNA: TGTGCCAGCAGGCCGGTAGACAGGGATTCGGATACGCAGTATTTT

D gene: NA
clone size: NA
V gene: TRBV5-4
J gene: TRBJ2-7
CDR3 protein: CASSLGRGSVSYEQYF
CDR3 DNA: TGTGCCAGCAGCTTGGGGCGGGGATCGGTATCCTACGAGCAGTACTTC

D gene: NA
clone size: few
V gene: TRBV27
J gene: TRBJ2-7
CDR3 protein: CASRERPEYYEQYF
CDR3 DNA: TGTGCCAGCAGAGAACGCCCCGAATACTACGAGCAGTACTTC

D gene: NA
clone size: NA
V gene: TRBV4-1
J gene: TRBJ1-1
CDR3 protein: CASRSGFTVNTEAFF
CDR3 DNA: TGCGCCAGCAGGTCCGGTTTCACAGTGAACACTGAAGCTTTCTTT

D gene: TRBD1
clone size: NA
V gene: TRBV15
J gene: TRBJ1-1
CDR3 protein: CATSRGQGAWDTEAFF
CDR3 DNA: TGTGCCACCAGCAGAGGTCAGGGGGCATGGGACACTGAAGCTTTCTTT

D gene: NA
clone size: NA
V gene: TRBV5-1
J gene: TRBJ1-1
CDR3 protein: CASSLRLDTEAFF
CDR3 DNA: TGCGCCAGCAGCCTACGTTTGGACACTGAAGCTTTCTTT

D gene: TRBD1
clone size: NA
V gene: TRBV7-6
J gene: TRBJ1-5
CDR3 protein: CASSSGTGRGQPQHF
CDR3 DNA: TGTGCCAGCAGCTCGGGGACAGGACGGGGACAGCCCCAGCATTTT

D gene: TRBD1
clone size: NA
V gene: TRBV28
J gene: TRBJ1-1
CDR3 protein: CASSSYDRVGTEAFF
CDR3 DNA: TGTGCCAGCAGTTCCTACGACAGGGTAGGGACTGAAGCTTTCTTT

D gene: NA
clone size: once
V gene: TRBV6-6
J gene: TRBJ2-3
CDR3 protein: CASKHDSTDTQYF
CDR3 DNA: TGTGCCAGCAAACATGACAGCACAGATACGCAGTATTTT

D gene: NA
clone size: NA
V gene: TRBV19
J gene: TRBJ1-5
CDR3 protein: CASSISPNQPQHF
CDR3 DNA: TGTGCCAGTAGTATATCCCCCAATCAGCCCCAGCATTTT

D gene: NA
clone size: once
V gene: TRBV19
J gene: TRBJ2-2
CDR3 protein: CASSRPGQDTGELFF
CDR3 DNA: TGTGCCAGTAGTAGACCGGGACAAGACACCGGGGAGCTGTTTTTT

D gene: NA
clone size: NA
V gene: TRBV28
J gene: TRBJ2-4
CDR3 protein: CATTRELAKNIQYF
CDR3 DNA: TGTGCCACCACTCGAGAGCTAGCCAAAAACATTCAGTACTTC

D gene: TRBD2
clone size: NA
V gene: TRBV5-6
J gene: TRBJ2-3
CDR3 protein: CASSFRTSGTSSTDTQYF
CDR3 DNA: TGTGCCAGCAGCTTCCGGACTAGCGGGACCTCTAGCACAGATACGCAGTATTTT

D gene: NA
clone size: large
V gene: TRBV19
J gene: TRBJ1-1
CDR3 protein: CASSSTGTREAFF
CDR3 DNA: TGTGCCAGTAGTAGTACCGGGACGCGTGAAGCTTTCTTT

D gene: TRBD1
clone size: NA
V gene: TRBV29-1
J gene: TRBJ1-1
CDR3 protein: CSVAPGGSTEAFF
CDR3 DNA: TGCAGCGTCGCCCCAGGGGGTTCCACTGAAGCTTTCTTT

D gene: TRBD2
clone size: NA
V gene: TRBV27
J gene: TRBJ2-3
CDR3 protein: CASSLSGLADYDTQYF
CDR3 DNA: TGTGCCAGCAGTTTATCGGGACTAGCGGACTATGATACGCAGTATTTT

D gene: NA
clone size: NA
V gene: TRBV30
J gene: TRBJ1-1
CDR3 protein: CAWSVSGGTEAFF
CDR3 DNA: TGTGCCTGGAGTGTTTCTGGGGGCACTGAAGCTTTCTTT

D gene: NA
clone size: NA
V gene: TRBV2
J gene: TRBJ2-2
CDR3 protein: CASTPNGVAGELFF
CDR3 DNA: TGTGCCAGCACCCCAAATGGGGTGGCCGGGGAGCTGTTTTTT

D gene: NA
clone size: NA
V gene: TRBV7-9
J gene: TRBJ1-4
CDR3 protein: CASSHGDRDNEKLFF
CDR3 DNA: TGTGCCAGCAGCCATGGGGACCGAGATAATGAAAAACTGTTTTTT

D gene: NA
clone size: NA
V gene: TRBV27
J gene: TRBJ1-4
CDR3 protein: CASSSGRYHEKLFF
CDR3 DNA: TGTGCCAGCAGTTCTGGGAGATACCATGAAAAACTGTTTTTT

D gene: TRBD1
clone size: NA
V gene: TRBV10-1
J gene: TRBJ2-7
CDR3 protein: CASSQTGGVEQYF
CDR3 DNA: TGCGCCAGCAGCCAAACAGGGGGCGTCGAGCAGTACTTC

D gene: NA
clone size: NA
V gene: TRBV5-1
J gene: TRBJ2-5
CDR3 protein: CASRQDQETQYF
CDR3 DNA: TGCGCCAGCAGGCAGGACCAAGAGACCCAGTACTTC

D gene: NA
clone size: NA
V gene: TRBV4-1
J gene: TRBJ1-5
CDR3 protein: CASSQVQGRGNQPQHF
CDR3 DNA: TGCGCCAGCAGCCAAGTTCAGGGTAGGGGCAATCAGCCCCAGCATTTT

D gene: TRBD1
clone size: NA
V gene: TRBV19
J gene: TRBJ2-5
CDR3 protein: CASSTGQGAWQETQYF
CDR3 DNA: TGTGCCAGTAGTACGGGACAGGGGGCCTGGCAAGAGACCCAGTACTTC

D gene: NA
clone size: NA
V gene: TRBV7-2
J gene: TRBJ1-5
CDR3 protein: CASREQGYSNQPQHF
CDR3 DNA: TGTGCCAGCAGAGAACAGGGTTATAGCAATCAGCCCCAGCATTTT

D gene: TRBD1
clone size: NA
V gene: TRBV28
J gene: TRBJ1-1
CDR3 protein: CASSLAQGARTEAFF
CDR3 DNA: TGTGCCAGCAGTTTGGCCCAGGGGGCGAGGACTGAAGCTTTCTTT

D gene: NA
clone size: NA
V gene: TRBV6-1
J gene: TRBJ2-1
CDR3 protein: CASSGGTWVDEQFF
CDR3 DNA: TGTGCCAGCAGTGGTGGGACGTGGGTCGATGAGCAGTTCTTC